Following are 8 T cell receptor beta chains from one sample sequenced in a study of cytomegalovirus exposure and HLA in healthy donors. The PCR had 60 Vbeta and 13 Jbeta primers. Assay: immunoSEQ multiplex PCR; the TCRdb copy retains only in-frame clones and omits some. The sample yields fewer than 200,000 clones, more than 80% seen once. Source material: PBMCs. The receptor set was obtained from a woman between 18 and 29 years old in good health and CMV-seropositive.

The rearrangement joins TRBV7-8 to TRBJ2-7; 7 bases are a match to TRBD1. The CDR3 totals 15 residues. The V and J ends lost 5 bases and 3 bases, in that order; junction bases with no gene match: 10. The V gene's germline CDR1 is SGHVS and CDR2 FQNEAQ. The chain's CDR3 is CASSLSTGVYYEQYF. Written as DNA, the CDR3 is TGTGCCAGCAGCCTTTCTACAGGGGTGTACTACGAGCAGTACTTC.

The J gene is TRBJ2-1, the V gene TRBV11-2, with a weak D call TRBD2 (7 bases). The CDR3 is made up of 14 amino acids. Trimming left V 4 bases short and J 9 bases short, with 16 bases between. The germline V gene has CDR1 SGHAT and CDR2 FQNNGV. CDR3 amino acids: CASSSSGGGVEQFF. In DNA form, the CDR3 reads TGTGCCAGCAGCTCCTCAGGCGGGGGCGTTGAGCAGTTCTTC.

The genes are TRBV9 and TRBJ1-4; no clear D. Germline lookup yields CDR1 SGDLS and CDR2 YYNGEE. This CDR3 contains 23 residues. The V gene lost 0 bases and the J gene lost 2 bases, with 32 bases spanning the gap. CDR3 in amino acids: CASSVDGRPAGIRHSATNEKLFF. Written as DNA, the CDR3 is TGTGCCAGCAGCGTAGATGGGCGGCCGGCGGGGATTCGTCATAGCGCGACTAATGAAAAACTGTTTTTT.

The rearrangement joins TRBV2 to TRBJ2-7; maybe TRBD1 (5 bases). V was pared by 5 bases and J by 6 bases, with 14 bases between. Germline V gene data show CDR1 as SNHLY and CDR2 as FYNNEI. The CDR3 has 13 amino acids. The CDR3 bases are TGTGCCAGCAGTTTGGGCAGGGATCGCGAGCAGTACTTC. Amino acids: CASSLGRDREQYF.

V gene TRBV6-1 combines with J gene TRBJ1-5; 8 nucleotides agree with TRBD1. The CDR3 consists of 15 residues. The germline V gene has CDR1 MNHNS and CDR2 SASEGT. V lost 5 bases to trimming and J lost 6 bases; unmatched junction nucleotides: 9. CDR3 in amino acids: CASSLQGGGGQPQHF. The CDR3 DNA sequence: TGTGCCAGCAGTTTACAGGGGGGAGGCGGTCAGCCCCAGCATTTT.

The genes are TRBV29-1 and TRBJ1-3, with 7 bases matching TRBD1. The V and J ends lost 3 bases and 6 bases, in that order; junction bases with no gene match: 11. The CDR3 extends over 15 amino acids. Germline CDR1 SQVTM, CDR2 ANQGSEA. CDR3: CSVEVPDRAANTIYF. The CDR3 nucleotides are TGCAGCGTTGAGGTCCCTGACAGGGCTGCAAACACCATATATTTT.

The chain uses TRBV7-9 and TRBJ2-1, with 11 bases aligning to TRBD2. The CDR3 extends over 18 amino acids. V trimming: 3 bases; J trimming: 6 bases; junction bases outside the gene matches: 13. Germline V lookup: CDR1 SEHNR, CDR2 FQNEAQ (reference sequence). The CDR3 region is CASSFAGLAGGPRNEQFF. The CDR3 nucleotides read TGTGCCAGCAGCTTTGCCGGGTTAGCGGGGGGGCCGCGCAATGAGCAGTTCTTC.

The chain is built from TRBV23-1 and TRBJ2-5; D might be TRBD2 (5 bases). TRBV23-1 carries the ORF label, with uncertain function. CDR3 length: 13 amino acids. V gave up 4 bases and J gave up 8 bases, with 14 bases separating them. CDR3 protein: CASSPWPGYTQYF. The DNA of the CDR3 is TGCGCCAGCAGTCCCTGGCCGGGGTACACCCAGTACTTC.